Listed below are T cell receptor beta chains from one sample, sequenced in a study of T cells expressing NK-cell markers. TCRdb reprocessed the 5' RACE reads; each CDR3 protein has one entry and no DNA is given. In all, the sample yields some 280,000 distinct CDR3 sequences. What was sequenced was blood T cells: a sorted CD56 or NKG2C T cell subset, CD4+ or CD8+ T cells, or bulk PBMC T cells (not recorded which). These receptors were taken from a man younger than 30 in good health. CDR3s include the opening cysteine and the closing phenylalanine or tryptophan.

V: TRBV20-1; J: TRBJ1-1; CDR3: CSARDSLRGRTEAFF
V: TRBV29-1; J: TRBJ2-1; CDR3: CSVVGPGGYNEQFF
V: TRBV10-1; J: TRBJ1-5; CDR3: CASQRTGRYQPQHF
V: TRBV9; J: TRBJ2-7; CDR3: CASSADGTSGRPEQYF
V: TRBV6-5; J: TRBJ2-1; CDR3: CASSYHRLAGGYNEQFF
V: TRBV5-1; J: TRBJ2-1; CDR3: CASSLAAGSRYNEQFF
V: TRBV27; J: TRBJ2-1; CDR3: CASSFKTGLHNEQFF
V: TRBV18; J: TRBJ2-3; CDR3: CASSPEGYTDTQYF
V: TRBV12-3/TRBV12-4; J: TRBJ1-1; CDR3: CASSLAQGARAFF
V: TRBV24-1; J: TRBJ2-2; CDR3: CATSDPRGGLTGELFF
V: TRBV12-3/TRBV12-4; J: TRBJ1-1; CDR3: CASKVEMGQGNTEAFF
V: TRBV12-5; J: TRBJ2-5; CDR3: CASGTLRETQYF
V: TRBV20-1; J: TRBJ1-5; CDR3: CSAEGPKYSNQPQHF
V: TRBV12-3/TRBV12-4; J: TRBJ1-5; CDR3: CASSLGTMGNQPQHF
V: TRBV29-1; J: TRBJ2-1; CDR3: CSVVQGLLYNEQFF
V: TRBV18; J: TRBJ2-5; CDR3: CASSPPTHRPETQYF
V: TRBV5-1; J: TRBJ2-1; CDR3: CASAEGSYNEQFF
V: TRBV5-1; J: TRBJ2-3; CDR3: CASSALDKTQYF
V: TRBV5-1; J: TRBJ2-3; CDR3: CASSLEASGRAQVTDTQYF
V: TRBV29-1; J: TRBJ2-5; CDR3: CSVGGTSTETQYF
V: TRBV20-1; J: TRBJ2-7; CDR3: CSAGRSGGRSYEQYF
V: TRBV13; J: TRBJ1-1; CDR3: CASSLRPPGRGNTEAFF
V: TRBV29-1; J: TRBJ1-1; CDR3: CSGKGTANPMNTEAFF
V: TRBV7-2; J: TRBJ2-5; CDR3: CASRTVRDATQYF
V: TRBV12-3/TRBV12-4; J: TRBJ2-2; CDR3: CASTQGVYTGELFF
V: TRBV12-3/TRBV12-4; J: TRBJ2-5; CDR3: CASRTVAETQYF
V: TRBV7-3; J: TRBJ2-1; CDR3: CASIYYNEQFF
V: TRBV12-5; J: TRBJ2-1; CDR3: CASGTFEGFEQFF